This T cell receptor (beta chain) appears in the sequencing data of a study of shared clonotypes between healthy human individuals. With respect to this clone: Its specificity is not known.

Among the donors, all were Caucasian adults who lived in Nashville, Tennessee. Study-wide points: Clonotype sharing among donors was thought likely to change with sequencing depth.

Assay execution proceeded at the deep level. Original methodology: Filtering of immunoSEQ junctional sequences could not match full-length read filtering. Profiled with immunoSEQ multiplex PCR; TCRdb holds only in-frame clones, not every one. For V, J and clone size, that table is used; D and trimming come from the DNA. The table includes roughly 510,000 clones, about 75% detected once. The CDR3 consists of 18 residues. Sequenced input: PBMCs. The sequence derives from a woman between 40 and 50 years old in good health. Some clones in this sample may be carry-over from other donors' samples. V usage is TRBV21-1 and J usage is TRBJ2-1. TRBV21-1 is classified as a pseudogene. For the CDR3, the DNA is TGTGCCAGCAGCAAAAGGGGGTTTGGGGCGGGACCCTACAATGAGCAGTTCTTC. Amino acid sequence: CASSKRGFGAGPYNEQFF.